The 30 T cell receptor beta chains below were found in one sample sequenced in a study of T cells in localized non-small cell lung cancer. Using immunoSEQ multiplex PCR, the repertoire was profiled, and TCRdb retains in-frame clones only, with some absent. Among more than 15,000 clones listed, roughly 81% were seen once. This material consisted of peripheral blood, taken before any cancer treatment. Receptors originate from a male donor older than 55 with stage I lung adenocarcinoma.

In its sample, this clone was seen a few times. The chain links TRBV7-3 to TRBJ1-6; perhaps TRBD1 as D (6 bases). The germline CDR1 and CDR2 sequences are SGHTA and FQGTGA. V lost 2 bases to trimming and J lost 7 bases, with 9 bases between them. The CDR3 length is 14 residues. The CDR3: CASSLQGSNSPLHF. Written as DNA, the CDR3 is TGTGCCAGCAGCTTACAGGGGTCGAATTCACCCCTCCACTTT. The entire variable domain, with the rest obtained from reference TRBV7-3 and TRBJ1-6, is as follows: GAGVSQTPSNKVTEKGKYVELRCDPISGHTALYWYRQSLGQGPEFLIYFQGTGAADDSGLPNDRFFAVRPEGSVSTLKIQRTERGDSAVYLCASSLQGSNSPLHFGNGTRLTVT.

This chain links TRBV11-3 with TRBJ2-4, with 9 nucleotides matching TRBD1. The germline V gene has CDR1 SGHNT and CDR2 YENEEA. The V gene end was trimmed by 4 bases and the J gene end by 0 bases; junction bases not matched to a gene: 4. The CDR3 is 16 residues long. CDR3 DNA sequence: TGTGCCAGCAGCTCGGGACAGGGAATAGCCAAAAACATTCAGTACTTC. It specifies CASSSGQGIAKNIQYF.

The rearrangement links TRBV6-5 to TRBJ2-7; perhaps TRBD2 as D (5 bases). From germline, CDR1 is MNHEY and CDR2 SVGAGI. This CDR3 comprises 11 residues. V was pared by 6 bases and J by 6 bases, with 9 bases between. CDR3 sequence: CASSTRSEQYF. CDR3 DNA: TGTGCCAGCAGCACTAGGAGCGAGCAGTACTTC.

The chain uses TRBV11-2 and TRBJ1-2, with D unresolved. CDR3 length: 12 residues. Trimming took 4 bases from V and 4 from J, leaving 7 bases between them. The germline gives CDR1 SGHAT, CDR2 FQNNGV. CDR3 bases: TGTGCCAGCAGCTCGGAGAGCTATGGCTACACCTTC. The encoded protein is CASSSESYGYTF.

The chain combines TRBV5-6 with TRBJ2-7; TRBD1 agrees at 7 bases. Germline CDR1 is SGHDT and CDR2 is YYEEEE. V lost 4 bases to trimming and J lost 5 bases; unmatched junction nucleotides: 3. The CDR3 totals 12 residues. CDR3 region: CASSPGQDEQYF. The CDR3 bases are TGTGCCAGCAGCCCCGGACAGGACGAGCAGTACTTC.

The chain recombines TRBV10-3 with TRBJ2-5; possible D gene TRBD2, 6 bases. CDR1 and CDR2 from the germline V gene are ENHRY and SYGVKD. With 3 bases removed from V and 2 bases from J, the gap between germline ends came to 10 bases. This CDR3 is built from 14 residues. CDR3 coding DNA: TGTGCCATCAGTGATGTCGGACTACAAGAGACCCAGTACTTC. Residues: CAISDVGLQETQYF.

The rearrangement uses TRBV2 and TRBJ1-1, with D unresolved. V dropped 1 base and J dropped 1 base, with 4 bases sitting between them. This CDR3 region has 13 residues. CDR1 SNHLY and CDR2 FYNNEI come from the germline V gene. The CDR3 spells CASSEVQNTEAFF. CDR3 nucleotides: TGTGCCAGCAGTGAAGTGCAGAACACTGAAGCTTTCTTT. Supplemented by reference TRBV2 and TRBJ1-1, the full variable domain reads EPEVTQTPSHQVTQMGQEVILRCVPISNHLYFYWYRQILGQKVEFLVSFYNNEISEKSEIFDDQFSVERPDGSNFTLKIRSTKLEDSAMYFCASSEVQNTEAFFGQGTRLTVV.

This chain links TRBV5-5 with TRBJ1-2, with D tentatively TRBD1 (6 bases). V lost 0 bases to trimming and J lost 4 bases, with 16 bases between them. Germline V CDR1 and CDR2: SGHKS, YYEKEE (reference sequence). CDR3 length: 16 amino acids. DNA of the CDR3: TGTGCCAGCAGCTTGGGGGAGGCACAGGGTTCCTATGGCTACACCTTC. Its protein product is CASSLGEAQGSYGYTF.

The chain joins TRBV14 to TRBJ1-4; D gene uncertain. The J call may be wrong; the DNA end is better matched by TRBJ2-2. This CDR3 region has 13 residues. Germline V gene data show CDR1 as SGHDN and CDR2 as FVKESK. The CDR3 sequence: CASSQGVLGELFF. The CDR3 DNA sequence: TGTGCCAGCAGCCAAGGGGTACTCGGGGAGCTGTTTTTT.

In its sample, this clone was seen a few times. The chain recombines TRBV5-6 with TRBJ2-1; 8 bases align to TRBD1. V lost 2 bases and J lost 7; bases outside the gene matches: 2. CDR1 is SGHDT, CDR2 YYEEEE, per germline. The CDR3 is 13 amino acids. This chain's CDR3 is CASSFQGANEQFF. In DNA form, the CDR3 reads TGTGCCAGCAGCTTTCAGGGGGCGAATGAGCAGTTCTTC.

The V call is TRBV19, the J call TRBJ1-5, with unresolved D. This CDR3 region has 15 residues. Germline V gene lookup returns CDR1 LNHDA and CDR2 SQIVND (reference sequence). The germline V and J ends were trimmed by 3 bases and 7 bases, with 16 bases remaining between them. CDR3 sequence: CASSIGGQRRQPQHF. The CDR3 nucleotides are TGTGCCAGTAGTATCGGAGGTCAACGACGACAGCCCCAGCATTTT.

This clone has just one count. The CDR3 sequence: CASSLDSMNTEAFF. CDR3 DNA sequence: TGTGCCAGCAGCTTAGACAGCATGAACACTGAAGCTTTCTTT. The V and J genes are TRBV28 and TRBJ1-1, with D tentatively TRBD1 (5 bases). The CDR3 runs to 14 residues. The V gene's germline CDR1 is MDHEN and CDR2 SYDVKM. Trimming stripped 6 bases from V and 0 bases from J, with 11 bases between.

The chain is built from TRBV2 and TRBJ2-1, with D possibly TRBD1 on 6 matching bases. Trimming removed 3 bases at V and 0 bases at J, with 12 bases between. Germline CDR1 is SNHLY and CDR2 is FYNNEI. CDR3 length equals 16 residues. The CDR3 DNA sequence: TGTGCCAGCAGTGACCCGGGACAAAGCTCCTACAATGAGCAGTTCTTC. Its protein is CASSDPGQSSYNEQFF.

Notes on this clone: The junction shows a germline mismatch at one end, possibly a read error. The CDR3 DNA sequence: TGTGCCAGCAGTGAGTCTGATTCGGCAGGTCGAGAGGCCCAGTACTTC. This codes for CASSESDSAGREAQYF. The chain carries TRBV6-1 and TRBJ2-5; D uncertain. CDR1 is MNHNS, CDR2 SASEGT, per germline. CDR3 length: 16 amino acids.

CDR3 sequence (DNA): TGTGCCAGCAGCGACGGACTAGCGGATACGCAGTATTTT. Amino acid sequence: CASSDGLADTQYF. The V gene is TRBV7-8, the J gene TRBJ2-3, with 9 bases lining up with TRBD2. Germline CDR1 reads SGHVS; CDR2 reads FQNEAQ. This CDR3 has 13 amino acids. The junction had 3 bases not matched to a gene; V was cut back by 5 bases and J by 6 bases.

The chain uses TRBV5-7 and TRBJ1-6, with TRBD1 identical over 10 bases. TRBV5-7 is an ORF, and what it does is uncertain. This CDR3 has 15 residues. J was trimmed by 5 bases and V by 4 bases; bases with no gene match: 3. CDR3 residues: CASSTGTGDNSPLHF. The CDR3 nucleotides are TGTGCCAGCAGCACCGGGACAGGGGATAATTCACCCCTCCACTTT.

The chain joins TRBV7-9 to TRBJ1-3, with D possibly being TRBD1 (5 bases). V was cut by 1 base and J by 5 bases, with 12 bases left in between. Germline CDR1 SEHNR, CDR2 FQNEAQ (reference sequence). This CDR3 is built from 15 residues. CDR3 nucleotides: TGTGCCAGCAGCTTAGAATTCGACAGTAGAAACACCATATATTTT. Translated, it gives CASSLEFDSRNTIYF.

This chain uses TRBV29-1 with TRBJ2-4; 7 bases map to TRBD1. Per the germline V gene, CDR1 is SQVTM and CDR2 is ANQGSEA. The CDR3 contains 11 residues. Trimming took 7 bases from V and 15 from J; bases not matched to a gene: 12. The CDR3 nucleotides are TGCAGCGCCCGCCTCGGGGACAGTTTGTACTTC. This codes for CSARLGDSLYF.

The DNA of the CDR3 is TGCGCCAGCAGCCCTCCTTCCTACAATGAGCAGTTCTTC. Encoded protein: CASSPPSYNEQFF. V gene TRBV5-1 combines with J gene TRBJ2-1; no reliable D call. CDR3 length: 13 residues. V was clipped by 4 bases and J by 1 base, with 6 bases between them. CDR1 and CDR2 from the germline V gene are SGHRS and YFSETQ.

CDR3 sequence: CSAFYGYTF. CDR3 DNA: TGCAGTGCTTTTTATGGCTACACCTTC. The V call is TRBV20-1, the J call TRBJ1-2; D is uncertain. CDR1 and CDR2 (germline): DFQATT, SNEGSKA (reference sequence). The ends were cut back, 5 bases at V and 5 bases at J, with 3 bases in the middle. CDR3 length equals 9 residues.

The V and J genes are TRBV18 and TRBJ1-2; D call uncertain. Germline CDR1 is KGHSH and CDR2 is LQKENI. CDR3 length: 15 residues. V lost 3 bases and J lost 0, with 11 bases in between. CDR3 coding DNA: TGTGCCAGCTCACCGCAAAGCTCGTCTAACTATGGCTACACCTTC. It encodes CASSPQSSSNYGYTF.

This clone was found once. This rearrangement joins TRBV30 to TRBJ1-5; D is ambiguous. The CDR3 runs 14 residues. The germline V gene has CDR1 GTSNPN and CDR2 SVGIG (reference sequence). Between the trimmed V and J ends, which lost 2 bases and 7 bases, there was a span of 15 bases. This CDR3 is CAWSSRKLGQPQHF. The CDR3 DNA is TGTGCCTGGAGTAGCCGTAAATTGGGGCAGCCCCAGCATTTT.

The genes are TRBV2 and TRBJ2-3, with 9 bases lining up with TRBD2. Germline CDR1 and CDR2: SNHLY and FYNNEI. The CDR3 runs 16 residues. The ends lost 7 bases at V and 2 bases at J; junction bases unmatched: 10. CDR3 in DNA: TGTGCCAGCAAGGTTACGGCGGGAGGGATCACAGATACGCAGTATTTT. This sequence encodes CASKVTAGGITDTQYF.

The chain carries TRBV13 and TRBJ2-5; possibly TRBD1 or TRBD2 for D (6 bases each). Germline assignment: CDR1 PRHDT and CDR2 FYEKMQ (reference sequence). Trimming shortened V by 2 bases and J by 2 bases, and 12 bases separated the two germline ends. The CDR3 contains 15 residues. Here the CDR3 reads CASSLKTGAQETQYF. In nucleotides, the CDR3 is TGTGCCAGCAGCTTAAAGACGGGGGCGCAAGAGACCCAGTACTTC.

The chain combines TRBV7-3 with TRBJ2-3; a possible D gene is TRBD2 (6 bases). The CDR3 consists of 15 residues. V dropped 3 bases and J dropped 3 bases, with 13 bases sitting between them. In germline, CDR1 is SGHTA, CDR2 FQGTGA. The DNA of the CDR3 is TGTGCCAGCAGCTTCATCGGCGGGACGACAGATACGCAGTATTTT. Translation: CASSFIGGTTDTQYF.

V and J are TRBV6-4 and TRBJ1-2; TRBD1 might be the D (5 bases). CDR1 is MRHNA, CDR2 SNTAGT, per germline. The CDR3 is made up of 13 amino acids. V was cut by 4 bases and J by 5 bases, with 11 bases left in between. The CDR3 region has the DNA TGTGCCAGCAGTGCCAGGGTGGGGTATGGCTACACCTTC. It specifies CASSARVGYGYTF.

This clone came up once. As DNA, the CDR3 is TGTGCCTGGTCGAACATGGGGTATGGCTACACCTTC. This codes for CAWSNMGYGYTF. This chain connects TRBV30 to TRBJ1-2; D is uncertain. CDR3 size: 12 residues. Trimming shortened V by 5 bases and J by 5 bases, and 12 bases separated the two germline ends. Germline CDR1 and CDR2: GTSNPN and SVGIG (reference sequence). Combining the CDR3 with reference TRBV30 and TRBJ1-2 gives the whole variable domain SQTIHQWPATLVQPVGSPLSLECTVEGTSNPNLYWYRQAAGRGLQLLFYSVGIGQISSEVPQNLSASRPQDRQFILSSKKLLLSDSGFYLCAWSNMGYGYTFGSGTRLTVV.

The J gene is TRBJ1-5, the V gene TRBV7-2, with a tentative D call TRBD1 (6 bases). The CDR3 consists of 14 residues. Trimming pared 4 bases from V and 3 bases from J, leaving 10 bases between. Germline V gene sequence: CDR1 SGHTA, CDR2 FQGNSA. Here the CDR3 reads CASSSDRPNQPQHF. The CDR3 bases are TGTGCCAGCAGCTCGGACAGACCCAATCAGCCCCAGCATTTT.

This clone was observed once. This rearrangement joins TRBV4-1 to TRBJ2-7; 10 nucleotides match TRBD2. V gave up 1 base and J gave up 2 bases; unmatched junction bases: 2. The CDR3 is made up of 15 amino acids. Germline CDR1 MGHRA, CDR2 YSYEKL. CDR3 loop: CASSQGLAGPYEQYF. DNA of the CDR3: TGCGCCAGCAGCCAAGGACTAGCGGGCCCCTACGAGCAGTACTTC.

The rearrangement joins TRBV5-1 to TRBJ2-5, with D tentatively TRBD2 (6 bases). Per the germline V gene, CDR1 is SGHRS and CDR2 is YFSETQ. The CDR3 length is 13 residues. The germline V and J ends were trimmed by 4 bases and 3 bases, with 10 bases remaining between them. The CDR3, as DNA: TGCGCCAGCAGCGCCGGGAGAAAAGAGACCCAGTACTTC. Protein: CASSAGRKETQYF.